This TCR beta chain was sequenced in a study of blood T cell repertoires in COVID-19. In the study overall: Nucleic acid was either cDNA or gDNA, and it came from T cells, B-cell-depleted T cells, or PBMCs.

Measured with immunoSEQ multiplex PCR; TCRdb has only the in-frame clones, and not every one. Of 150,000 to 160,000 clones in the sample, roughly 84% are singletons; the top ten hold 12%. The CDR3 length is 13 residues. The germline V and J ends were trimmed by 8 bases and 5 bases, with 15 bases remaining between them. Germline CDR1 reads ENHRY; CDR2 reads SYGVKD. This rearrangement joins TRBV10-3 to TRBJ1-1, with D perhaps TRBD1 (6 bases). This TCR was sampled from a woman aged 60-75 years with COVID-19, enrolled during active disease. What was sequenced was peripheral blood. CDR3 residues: CAIRGGAGTEAFF. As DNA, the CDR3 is TGTGCCATCCGGGGGGGGGCGGGAACTGAAGCTTTCTTT.